The 28 T cell receptor beta chains reported below all come from one sample, sequenced in a study of response to subunit inactivated influenza vaccine (dated by TCRdb to 2017 to 2018). The library was generated by RT-PCR. TCRdb lists the instrument as Illumina HiSeq 2500. TCRdb trimmed the raw reads at Q25, called clones with MiXCR and kept productive beta chains. Rows are combined by CDR3 protein, so each entry shows the most common genes and DNA. The sample contains approximately 530,000 distinct CDR3 sequences, around 8% of them found a single time. The ten largest clones capture 10% to 15% of the sample. The material sequenced was PBMCs from blood, taken roughly 24 months after vaccination. Receptors originate from a man aged 50 to 69 who received an inactivated influenza vaccine. Donor details come from another sample of the same person, matched by shared clones.

On this clonotype: Since a much larger clone is just one base distant, this may be a read error. Because the CDR3 is missing its conserved closing phenylalanine or tryptophan, this is likely a read error. As DNA, the CDR3 is TGTGCCAGCAGTTTAGAGGCATCTCAGCCCCAGCATTTA. This gives the protein CASSLEASQPQHL. This chain joins TRBV12-3 or TRBV12-4 and TRBJ1-5; unclear D gene. The CDR3 has 13 residues. V gave up 1 base and J gave up 6 bases, with 7 bases separating them.

This chain links TRBV20-1 with TRBJ2-6; possible D gene TRBD2, 6 bases. Trimming stripped 2 bases from V and 0 bases from J, with 17 bases between. This CDR3 comprises 18 residues. CDR1 is DFQATT and CDR2 is SNEGSKA in the germline V gene (reference sequence). The CDR3 loop reads CSARRPGLTSSGANVLTF. The CDR3 DNA is TGCAGTGCTAGAAGACCGGGACTTACTAGCTCTGGGGCCAACGTCCTGACTTTC.

The chain uses TRBV11-2 and TRBJ2-5; D uncertain. From germline, CDR1 is SGHAT and CDR2 FQNNGV. The CDR3 has 13 amino acids. Trimming pared 1 base from V and 4 bases from J, leaving 7 bases between. Written as DNA, the CDR3 is TGTGCCAGCAGCTTAGCCCGGGCAGAGACCCAGTACTTC. Amino acids: CASSLARAETQYF.

This clonotype was seen many times. The chain couples TRBV28 to TRBJ1-5; no clear D gene. Germline V lookup: CDR1 MDHEN, CDR2 SYDVKM. The CDR3 loop spans 12 amino acids. Between the trimmed V and J ends, which lost 11 bases and 6 bases, there was a span of 14 bases. The CDR3 DNA follows: TGTGCCGCCCAAGGGAGAGGTCAGCCCCAGCATTTT. Its translation: CAAQGRGQPQHF. The full variable domain, in which reference TRBV28 and TRBJ1-5 provide the parts outside the CDR3, is DVKVTQSSRYLVKRTGEKVFLECVQDMDHENMFWYRQDPGLGLRLIYFSYDVKMKEKGDIPEGYSVSREKKERFSLILESASTNQTSMYLCAAQGRGQPQHFGDGTRLSIL.

This clonotype was seen once. The CDR3 carries no conserved terminal phenylalanine or tryptophan, so it likely arises from a read error. V usage is TRBV5-1 and J usage is TRBJ2-1; perhaps TRBD2 as D (6 bases). Trimming removed 5 bases at V and 10 bases at J, with 16 bases between. The CDR3 sequence is 13 residues long. CDR1 is SGHRS and CDR2 is YFSETQ in the germline V gene. CDR3 DNA sequence: TGCGCCAGCAGACGGGGGACGGAGGGAGAGCAGTTCTAC. Its protein is CASRRGTEGEQFY.

This clonotype was recorded once. The CDR3: CSATTSGGAAETQYF. The CDR3 bases are TGCAGTGCTACAACTAGCGGGGGGGCCGCGGAGACCCAGTACTTC. This chain uses TRBV20-1 with TRBJ2-5; 13 bases align to TRBD2. V shed 4 bases and J 5 bases; nucleotides not matched to a gene: 7. CDR3 length equals 15 residues. Germline-derived CDR1 and CDR2 are DFQATT and SNEGSKA (reference sequence).

This clonotype was picked up many times. The V and J genes are TRBV5-1 and TRBJ2-7; 9 bases are a match to TRBD1. The length of the CDR3 is 14 residues. The junction had 7 bases not matched to a gene; V was cut back by 6 bases and J by 3 bases. In germline, CDR1 is SGHRS, CDR2 YFSETQ. CDR3 DNA: TGCGCCAGCATTTTCCTGGGACAGGGCTACGAGCAGTACTTC. Encoded protein: CASIFLGQGYEQYF.

This clonotype was found a few times. The chain combines TRBV6-5 with TRBJ1-6; D is unclear. V dropped 0 bases and J dropped 0 bases, with 12 bases sitting between them. The CDR3 extends over 18 amino acids. Germline V CDR1 and CDR2: MNHEY, SVGAGI. The CDR3 coding sequence is TGTGCCAGCAGTTACTCGTCGAGGAGGAGCTCCTATAATTCACCCCTCCACTTT. It codes for CASSYSSRRSSYNSPLHF.

This chain uses TRBV5-4 with TRBJ2-7; no clear D. The germline CDR1 and CDR2 sequences are SGHNT and YYREEE (reference sequence). Trimming removed 7 bases at V and 7 bases at J, with 15 bases between. This CDR3 has 12 amino acids. The CDR3 sequence is CASFSRAGEQYF. CDR3 bases: TGTGCCAGCTTCTCCCGCGCCGGAGAGCAGTACTTC. The entire variable domain, with the rest obtained from reference TRBV5-4 and TRBJ2-7, is as follows: ETGVTQSPTHLIKTRGQQVTLRCSSQSGHNTVSWYQQALGQGPQFIFQYYREEENGRGNFPPRFSGLQFPNYSSELNVNALELDDSALYLCASFSRAGEQYFGPGTRLTVT.

This chain links TRBV20-1 with TRBJ2-3, with D perhaps TRBD2 (5 bases). CDR1 and CDR2 (germline): DFQATT, SNEGSKA (reference sequence). V was shortened by 7 bases and J by 4 bases, with 15 bases between the two germline ends. CDR3 length: 13 amino acids. The CDR3 sequence: CSGRLAGSDTQYF. DNA of the CDR3: TGCAGTGGCCGGCTAGCTGGGTCAGATACGCAGTATTTT.

This clonotype has more than one count but fewer than ten. J is TRBJ2-2 and V is TRBV5-5; TRBD1 is a possible D gene (6 bases). The V gene's germline CDR1 is SGHKS and CDR2 YYEKEE (reference sequence). The CDR3 consists of 16 residues. Between the trimmed V and J ends, which lost 4 bases and 4 bases, there was a span of 17 bases. The CDR3: CASSASPGVGTGELFF. CDR3 nucleotide sequence: TGTGCCAGCAGCGCTTCTCCAGGGGTGGGCACCGGGGAGCTGTTTTTT.

The sample holds many counts of this clonotype. The gene calls are TRBV20-1 and TRBJ2-3; TRBD2 might be the D (6 bases). The germline CDR1 and CDR2 sequences are DFQATT and SNEGSKA (reference sequence). V lost 5 bases and J lost 1, with 13 bases in between. This CDR3 spans 14 amino acids. This CDR3 reads CSASRDWRTDTQYF. As DNA, the CDR3 is TGCAGTGCTTCCCGGGACTGGCGCACAGATACGCAGTATTTT.

CDR3 amino acids: CASSFSTYGYTF. The CDR3 DNA is TGTGCCAGCAGTTTTTCCACCTATGGCTACACCTTC. The chain links TRBV12-3 or TRBV12-4 to TRBJ1-2; D is ambiguous. This CDR3 spans 12 amino acids. Trimming removed 3 bases from V and 4 bases from J, with 6 bases in between.

This clonotype was recorded at least ten times. The chain combines TRBV5-1 with TRBJ2-5; 8 bases line up with TRBD1. With V trimmed by 5 bases and J by 6 bases, 6 bases remained unmatched. The CDR3 extends over 13 amino acids. Per the germline V gene, CDR1 is SGHRS and CDR2 is YFSETQ. The CDR3 region is CASSPGQGKTQYF. As DNA, the CDR3 is TGCGCCAGCAGTCCCGGACAGGGAAAGACCCAGTACTTC.

This clonotype was observed at least ten times. The V gene is TRBV7-2, the J gene TRBJ2-2; no clear D gene. CDR1 and CDR2 from the germline V gene are SGHTA and FQGNSA. The CDR3 sequence is 15 residues long. The V end lost 0 bases, the J end lost 4 bases, and 9 bases lay between the germline ends. The CDR3: CASSLAQKGTGELFF. CDR3 bases: TGTGCCAGCAGCTTAGCACAGAAAGGCACCGGGGAGCTGTTTTTT.

In its sample, this clonotype was seen a few times. This sequence joins TRBV3-1 and TRBJ2-7; 8 bases fit TRBD1. This CDR3 is 13 amino acids long. In germline, CDR1 is LGHDT, CDR2 YNNKEL (reference sequence). V dropped 3 bases and J dropped 6; count of bases not matched to a gene: 4. The chain's CDR3 is CASSHLDRGEQYF. The CDR3 coding sequence is TGTGCCAGCAGCCACCTCGACAGGGGCGAGCAGTACTTC.

This clonotype was seen more than once but under ten times. The CDR3: CASSSDRGTGGNEKLFF. The DNA for the CDR3 is TGTGCCAGCAGCTCCGACAGGGGGACAGGGGGTAATGAAAAACTGTTTTTT. The rearrangement uses TRBV5-5 and TRBJ1-4; 11 nucleotides agree with TRBD1. The V gene end was trimmed by 3 bases and the J gene end by 4 bases; junction bases not matched to a gene: 8. CDR3 length: 17 residues. Germline CDR1 SGHKS, CDR2 YYEKEE (reference sequence).

This clonotype was counted many times. The J gene is TRBJ2-5, the V gene TRBV5-1; D remains unclear. Germline CDR1 reads SGHRS; CDR2 reads YFSETQ. This CDR3 has 15 amino acids. Trimming left V 0 bases short and J 2 bases short, with 11 bases between. The CDR3 DNA sequence: TGCGCCAGCAGCTTGGGAGTCGGCATACAAGAGACCCAGTACTTC. It yields the protein CASSLGVGIQETQYF.

This clonotype came up a few times. The rearrangement joins TRBV4-3 to TRBJ2-7; 8 bases are shared with TRBD1. This CDR3 is built from 14 residues. Germline lookup yields CDR1 LGHNA and CDR2 YSLEER. Unmatched junction bases numbered 5, after V lost 1 base and J lost 6 bases. The DNA for the CDR3 is TGCGCCAGCAGCCAAGCCTGGACAGGGCCCGAGCAGTACTTC. Residues: CASSQAWTGPEQYF.

In its sample, this clonotype was seen a few times. J is TRBJ2-4 and V is TRBV5-5; D is possibly TRBD2 (5 bases). This CDR3 is 15 amino acids long. With 6 bases removed from V and 0 bases from J, the gap between germline ends came to 13 bases. Looked up from germline, CDR1 is SGHKS and CDR2 is YYEKEE (reference sequence). In DNA, the CDR3 is TGTGCCAGCACCACGGCCGGGGTAGCCAAAAACATTCAGTACTTC. Protein: CASTTAGVAKNIQYF.

The chain joins TRBV20-1 to TRBJ1-2; D call uncertain. CDR1 is DFQATT, CDR2 SNEGSKA, per germline (reference sequence). CDR3 length equals 12 residues. V lost 5 bases and J lost 6, with 13 bases in between. CDR3 DNA sequence: TGCAGTGCTTACCCTGGAAGCCATGGCTACACCTTC. Translating gives CSAYPGSHGYTF.

This clonotype was observed at least ten times. The genes are TRBV4-1 and TRBJ1-2, with D possibly matching TRBD1 (5 bases). The germline CDR1 and CDR2 sequences are MGHRA and YSYEKL. This CDR3 has 14 amino acids. V dropped 1 base and J dropped 5 bases, with 11 bases sitting between them. The CDR3 is CASSQAGTTYGYTF. DNA of the CDR3: TGCGCCAGCAGCCAAGCTGGGACTACGTATGGCTACACCTTC.

The CDR3 DNA sequence: TGTGCCAGCACCTATGGGGGGGATCCTAGCGGTAAAGAGCAGTACTTC. Translated, it gives CASTYGGDPSGKEQYF. The rearrangement joins TRBV7-8 to TRBJ2-7; 7 nucleotides agree with TRBD2. With V trimmed by 7 bases and J by 7 bases, 19 bases remained unmatched. Germline-derived CDR1 and CDR2 are SGHVS and FQNEAQ. The CDR3 sequence is 16 residues long. Supplemented by reference TRBV7-8 and TRBJ2-7, the full variable domain reads GAGVSQSPRYKVAKRGQDVALRCDPISGHVSLFWYQQALGQGPEFLTYFQNEAQLDKSGLPSDRFFAERPEGSVSTLKIQRTQQEDSAVYLCASTYGGDPSGKEQYFGPGTRLTVT.

The chain links TRBV5-1 to TRBJ2-2; possible D gene TRBD2, 5 bases. This CDR3 has 14 residues. Trimming took 6 bases from V and 5 from J, leaving 14 bases between them. Germline loops: CDR1 SGHRS, CDR2 YFSETQ. This CDR3 is CASTVTSGTGELFF. The CDR3 bases are TGCGCCAGCACCGTAACTTCGGGGACCGGGGAGCTGTTTTTT.

Written as DNA, the CDR3 is TGCAGCGTTGAAGGAGGAGGGGTCCGCGAGCAGTACTTC. Translation: CSVEGGGVREQYF. This chain connects TRBV29-1 to TRBJ2-7, with D possibly being TRBD2 (6 bases). The germline gives CDR1 SQVTM, CDR2 ANQGSEA. The CDR3 totals 13 residues. Trimming cost V 1 base and J 6 bases, with 13 bases left between them.

The rearrangement uses TRBV3-1 and TRBJ2-1; D gene uncertain. V was trimmed by 3 bases and J by 0 bases, leaving 9 bases between them. This CDR3 is 15 amino acids long. Germline V gives CDR1 LGHDT, CDR2 YNNKEL (reference sequence). The chain's CDR3 is CASSQLRGSYNEQFF. Here the CDR3 DNA reads TGTGCCAGCAGCCAGTTGCGTGGCTCCTACAATGAGCAGTTCTTC.

The CDR3: CASSGRVVVDEQYF. The DNA for the CDR3 is TGCGCCAGCAGTGGTCGGGTAGTGGTTGACGAGCAGTACTTC. V usage is TRBV10-1 and J usage is TRBJ2-7; unclear D gene. The CDR3 has 14 residues. Germline CDR1 WNHNN, CDR2 SYGVQD (reference sequence). V was trimmed by 4 bases and J by 5 bases, leaving 15 bases between them.

This clonotype was picked up a small number of times. The chain uses TRBV5-1 and TRBJ2-3; D gene uncertain. Trimming cost V 0 bases and J 5 bases, with 10 bases left between them. In germline, CDR1 is SGHRS, CDR2 YFSETQ. The CDR3 is made up of 14 amino acids. The CDR3 nucleotides are TGCGCCAGCAGCTTGGAGGGCACCGGAGATACGCAGTATTTT. Translating it yields CASSLEGTGDTQYF.